A selection of T cell receptor beta chains follows, all from one sample in a study of blood T cell repertoires in COVID-19. TCRdb keeps only in-frame clones here, not all; method: immunoSEQ multiplex PCR. Among about 80,000 clones listed, around 92% were seen once. Sequencing input: peripheral blood. The receptors come from a woman between 45 and 65 years old in a cohort sampled during active COVID-19. Each CDR3 is given with its conserved first and last residue. A D gene is named only where the DNA matches it firmly. Expanded clones are given a class, and other clones once, few, many or no size at all.

abundance	j_gene	d_gene	v_gene	CDR3aa	CDR3nt
NA	TRBJ1-6	NA	TRBV6-1	CASSEGQGPYNSPLHF	TGTGCCAGCAGTGAAGGCCAGGGCCCCTATAATTCACCCCTCCACTTT
NA	TRBJ1-2	NA	TRBV7-8	CASSLGGARLIYGYTF	TGTGCCAGCAGCTTAGGTGGTGCCCGACTTATTTATGGCTACACCTTC
few	TRBJ1-1	NA	TRBV4-2	CASSHGGRNTEAFF	TGTGCCAGCAGCCACGGGGGGCGCAACACTGAAGCTTTCTTT
NA	TRBJ1-5	NA	TRBV19	CASTPGGGGQPQHF	TGTGCCAGTACCCCAGGAGGCGGGGGTCAGCCCCAGCATTTT
NA	TRBJ1-3	NA	TRBV9	CASSGEGRRLTGNTIYF	TGTGCCAGCAGCGGGGAGGGACGTAGACTAACGGGAAACACCATATATTTT
NA	TRBJ2-3	NA	TRBV6-5	CASSSSTDTQYF	TGTGCCAGCAGCTCTAGCACAGATACGCAGTATTTT
NA	TRBJ1-1	NA	TRBV5-1	CASRGGARGSEAFF	TGCGCCAGCAGGGGGGGGGCTCGAGGTAGTGAAGCTTTCTTT
NA	TRBJ1-2	TRBD1	TRBV6-5	CASSRGQANGYTF	TGTGCCAGCAGCCGAGGACAGGCCAATGGCTACACCTTC
NA	TRBJ2-7	NA	TRBV3-1/TRBV3-2	CASSQWSSYEQYF	TGTGCCAGCAGCCAATGGAGCTCCTACGAGCAGTACTTC
NA	TRBJ2-2	NA	TRBV19	CASSLRSGSGELFF	TGTGCCAGTAGCCTCCGATCAGGGTCCGGGGAGCTGTTTTTT
NA	TRBJ2-7	TRBD2	TRBV11-3	CASSVRLAGGYEQYF	TGTGCCAGCAGCGTAAGACTAGCGGGAGGCTACGAGCAGTACTTC
NA	TRBJ1-4	NA	TRBV19	CASSQGGGGVELFF	TGTGCCAGTAGTCAAGGTGGGGGAGGCGTGGAACTGTTTTTT
NA	TRBJ2-1	NA	TRBV30	CAWTTRSSYNEQFF	TGTGCCTGGACCACACGGAGCTCCTACAATGAGCAGTTCTTC
NA	TRBJ1-1	TRBD1	TRBV15	CATSIIRDRGNTEAFF	TGTGCCACCAGCATCATCCGGGACAGAGGAAACACTGAAGCTTTCTTT
NA	TRBJ2-5	TRBD1	TRBV5-6	CASSLGPGQQETQYF	TGTGCCAGCAGCTTGGGCCCGGGACAGCAAGAGACCCAGTACTTC
few	TRBJ2-1	TRBD2	TRBV5-1	CASSLGRGEQFF	TGCGCCAGCAGCTTGGGGCGGGGGGAACAGTTCTTC
NA	TRBJ1-3	NA	TRBV3-1/TRBV3-2	CASSSGGKSSGNTIYF	TGTGCCAGCAGCAGTGGAGGCAAGAGCTCTGGAAACACCATATATTTT
NA	TRBJ2-3	TRBD2	TRBV11-3	CASSFGRAADTQYF	TGTGCCAGCAGCTTCGGGAGGGCCGCGGATACGCAGTATTTT
NA	TRBJ2-5	NA	TRBV19	CASRVWGEETQYF	TGTGCCAGTCGAGTGTGGGGGGAAGAGACCCAGTACTTC
NA	TRBJ2-1	NA	TRBV18	CASSPQGLQNNEQFF	TGTGCCAGCTCACCCCAGGGCCTCCAAAACAATGAGCAGTTCTTC
NA	TRBJ2-5	TRBD2	TRBV5-8	CASSTGLADPETQYF	TGTGCCAGCAGCACGGGACTAGCGGACCCAGAGACCCAGTACTTC
once	TRBJ2-7	TRBD1	TRBV6-4	CASRFIYKDRDRGRLREQYF	TGTGCCAGCAGATTCATATATAAGGACCGGGACAGGGGTCGACTTAGGGAGCAGTACTTC
NA	TRBJ2-3	NA	TRBV6-4	CASSLTQNTDTQYF	TGTGCCAGCAGCCTGACACAAAACACAGATACGCAGTATTTT